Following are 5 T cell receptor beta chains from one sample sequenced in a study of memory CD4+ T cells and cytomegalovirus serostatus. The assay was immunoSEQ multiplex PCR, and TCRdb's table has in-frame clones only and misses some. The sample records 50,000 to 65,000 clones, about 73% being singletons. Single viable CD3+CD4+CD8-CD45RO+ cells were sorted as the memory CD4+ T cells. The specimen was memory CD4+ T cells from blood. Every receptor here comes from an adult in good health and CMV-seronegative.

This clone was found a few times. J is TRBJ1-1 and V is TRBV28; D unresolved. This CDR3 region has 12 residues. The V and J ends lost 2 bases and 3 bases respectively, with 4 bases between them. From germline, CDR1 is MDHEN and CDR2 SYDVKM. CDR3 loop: CASSLGYTEAFF. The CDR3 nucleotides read TGTGCCAGCAGTTTAGGTTACACTGAAGCTTTCTTT.

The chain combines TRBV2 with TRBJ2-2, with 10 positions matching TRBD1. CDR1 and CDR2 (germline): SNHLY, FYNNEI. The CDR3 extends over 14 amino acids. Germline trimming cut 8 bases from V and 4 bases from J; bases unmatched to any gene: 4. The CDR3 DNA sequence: TGTGCCAGCGCCGACAGGGGGCGCACCGGGGAGCTGTTTTTT. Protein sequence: CASADRGRTGELFF.

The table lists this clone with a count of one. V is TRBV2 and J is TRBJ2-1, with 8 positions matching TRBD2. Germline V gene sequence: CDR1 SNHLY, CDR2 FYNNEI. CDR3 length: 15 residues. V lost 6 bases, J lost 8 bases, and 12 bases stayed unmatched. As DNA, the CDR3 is TGTGCCAGCAGCCTAAACAATAGCGGGGAAGATGAGCAGTTCTTC. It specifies CASSLNNSGEDEQFF.

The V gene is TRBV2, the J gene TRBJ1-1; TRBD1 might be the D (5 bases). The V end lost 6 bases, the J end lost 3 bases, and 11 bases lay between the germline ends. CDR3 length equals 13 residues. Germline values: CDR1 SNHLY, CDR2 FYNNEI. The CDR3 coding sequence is TGTGCCAGCAGGGGAGGGGTTTACACTGAAGCTTTCTTT. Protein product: CASRGGVYTEAFF. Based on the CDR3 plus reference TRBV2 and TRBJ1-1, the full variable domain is EPEVTQTPSHQVTQMGQEVILRCVPISNHLYFYWYRQILGQKVEFLVSFYNNEISEKSEIFDDQFSVERPDGSNFTLKIRSTKLEDSAMYFCASRGGVYTEAFFGQGTRLTVV.

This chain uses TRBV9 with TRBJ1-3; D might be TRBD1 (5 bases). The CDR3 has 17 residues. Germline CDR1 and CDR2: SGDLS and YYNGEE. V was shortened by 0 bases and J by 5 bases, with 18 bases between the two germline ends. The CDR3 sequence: CASSVGRDGASRNTIYF. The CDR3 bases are TGTGCCAGCAGCGTAGGAAGAGACGGGGCTTCACGAAACACCATATATTTT.